Shown below are 17 T cell receptor delta chains from a single sample sequenced in a study of γδ T cells in repeated Plasmodium falciparum infection. TCRdb re-called clones from the multiplex PCR reads using CATT. Of about 89,000 delta-chain clones in the sample, 1.4% were seen once. Vgamma9/Vdelta2+ and Vdelta2-negative gammadelta T cells were flow-sorted from PBMC for bulk sequencing. Material: gamma-delta T cells from blood. The receptors were sampled from a pool of human donors (malaria-infected and uninfected, not separated).

This clone showed up just a few times. TCRdb has a much larger clone's protein, which differs at residue 5 from the translation of this DNA, likely because of a read error; what is shown is the protein translated from the DNA. The chain has TRDV2 and TRDJ2; tentatively, D is TRDD3 (6 bases). Germline V lookup: CDR1 GEAIGNYY, CDR2 EKD. The CDR3 runs 15 residues. Trimming cost V 3 bases and J 7 bases, with 17 bases left between them. In DNA form, the CDR3 reads TGTGCCTGTGACGCCGTCGGGGGAAGGCGAGCACAACTCTTCTTT. Translating it yields CACDAVGGRRAQLFF.

This clone was seen a few times. TCRdb's protein for this DNA is that of a much larger clone and differs from the translation at residue 8, likely a read error; the protein shown is the DNA translation. The rearrangement joins TRDV1 to TRDJ2; D call uncertain. Per germline, CDR1 TSWWSYY and CDR2 QGS. Trimming removed 3 bases from V and 4 bases from J, with 12 bases in between. This CDR3 region has 15 residues. In DNA, the CDR3 is TGTGCTCTTGGGGACTCAATGGTCGGGACAGCACAACTCTTCTTT. Translating gives CALGDSMVGTAQLFF.

With regard to this clone: The amino acid sequence in TCRdb belongs to a much larger clone and departs from this DNA's translation at residue 14, likely a sequencing read error; the sequence shown is translated from the DNA. The CDR3 DNA follows: TGTGCTCTTGATTCCCTACAATCTACTGGGGGATACTCCGACGCCAAAAAACCGTACACCGATAAACTCATCTTT. It specifies CALDSLQSTGGYSDAKKPYTDKLIF. The chain links TRDV1 to TRDJ1; 12 bases are shared with TRDD3. Trimming cost V 7 bases and J 0 bases; bases outside gene matches: 33. Germline CDR1 and CDR2: TSWWSYY and QGS. The CDR3 contains 25 residues.

The table lists this clone with a few counts. A read error is the likely source, as a far larger clone sits one nucleotide away. Other nucleotide sequences in the sample specify the same CDR3. No call exists for the J gene, whereas the V gene is TRDV1; TRDD3, as called in the table, went unchecked against the DNA. Germline assignment: CDR1 TSWWSYY and CDR2 QGS. The CDR3 has 16 residues. The CDR3 loop is CALGEHRWRGSGKLIF. Written as DNA, the CDR3 is TGTGCTCTTGGGGAACACAGGTGGCGGGGATCAGGGAAGCTCATCTTT.

A word on this clone: Since a far larger clone is one base different, this is likely a read error. The same CDR3 arises from other DNA sequences in this sample as well. The rearrangement joins TRDV2 to TRDJ3, with 12 bases matching TRDD3. TCRdb does not report a J gene; here it was assigned by matching the DNA to germline references. The CDR3 is made up of 23 amino acids. The germline V gene has CDR1 GEAIGNYY and CDR2 EKD. In nucleotides, the CDR3 is TGTGCCTGTGACACCGCGCTGGGGGATACGCGACTTACCCCCTCCTGGGACACCCGGCAGATGTTTTTC. This codes for CACDTALGDTRLTPSWDTRQMFF.

This clone was picked up a small number of times. One junction end does not reproduce the germline sequence, and a read error may be involved. The sample has other DNA sequences that encode this CDR3 too. The chain is built from TRDV3 and TRDJ1, with 9 bases matching TRDD3. This CDR3 region has 16 residues. In germline, CDR1 is TVYSNPD, CDR2 GDNSRS (reference sequence). In DNA, the CDR3 is TGCGCCTTTTGCGGGCGTACTGGGGGAAACACCGATAAGCTCATCTTT. This encodes CAFCGRTGGNTDKLIF.

This clone was seen at least ten times. This CDR3 is also generated by other DNA sequences in the sample. The chain combines TRDV1 with TRDJ1, with 11 bases identical to TRDD3. Germline V CDR1 and CDR2: TSWWSYY, QGS. CDR3 length equals 24 residues. V shed 2 bases, J shed 2 bases, and the junction held 28 bases outside the gene matches. The CDR3: CALGENENPSLGDSWVCPTDKLIF. In DNA form, the CDR3 reads TGTGCTCTTGGGGAAAACGAAAATCCCTCACTGGGGGATAGTTGGGTGTGCCCTACCGATAAACTCATCTTT.

About this clone itself: A clone one base away is much larger, so this may be a read error. This chain uses TRDV1 with TRDJ2; D gene ambiguous. The J gene is absent in TCRdb and was assigned here via DNA matching to germline. Trimming stripped 2 bases from V and 0 bases from J, with 16 bases between. The CDR3 is 18 amino acids. Germline V gives CDR1 TSWWSYY, CDR2 QGS. CDR3 DNA: TGTGCTCTTGGGGAAACTGCGCCCACCGGGGCTTTGACAGCACAACTCTTCTTT. Its translation: CALGETAPTGALTAQLFF.

About this clone: The TCRdb record carries a much larger clone's protein, which differs from this DNA's translation at residue 9; a read error is the likely cause, and the protein listed here is the DNA translation. The V call is TRDV1, the J call TRDJ1; 12 nucleotides line up with TRDD3. Germline lookup yields CDR1 TSWWSYY and CDR2 QGS. The CDR3 is 21 residues long. The junction had 17 bases not matched to a gene; V was cut back by 3 bases and J by 0 bases. DNA for the CDR3: TGTGCTCTTGGGGATCTGGACGGTGCTGGGGGATACGTCATATACACCGATAAACTCATCTTT. This encodes CALGDLDGAGGYVIYTDKLIF.

This clone has just a few counts. A much larger clone differs by one base, so this may be a read error. The CDR3 DNA follows: TGTGCCCTAGACGAGATTTCCCTTGACTGGGGGGGATACACCAATAAACTCATCTTT. Translating gives CALDEISLDWGGYTNKLIF. This rearrangement joins TRDV1 to TRDJ1; 9 bases line up with TRDD3. The length of the CDR3 is 19 residues. Germline V gives CDR1 TSWWSYY, CDR2 QGS.

As concerns this clone: TCRdb pairs this DNA with a much larger clone's protein that differs at residue 3, likely a read error; the protein shown was translated from the DNA. The rearrangement uses TRDV1 and TRDJ1, with 11 bases matching TRDD3. The J gene is not listed in TCRdb, so it was assigned here from a DNA match to germline. Germline-derived CDR1 and CDR2 are TSWWSYY and QGS. Unmatched junction bases numbered 6, after V lost 10 bases and J lost 2 bases. This CDR3 comprises 14 residues. The DNA for the CDR3 is TGTGCTCCTCGGTGGGGGATACGAACCGATAAACTCATCTTT. It codes for CAPRWGIRTDKLIF.

This clone was seen more than once but under ten times. TCRdb's listed protein matches a much larger clone and diverges from this DNA's translation at residue 9, likely through a read error; the protein shown comes from the DNA. The chain is built from TRDV1 and TRDJ1; unclear D gene. Assignment of the J gene here rests on matching the DNA to germline, because TCRdb gives none. V was shortened by 4 bases and J by 0 bases, with 24 bases between the two germline ends. Germline CDR1 TSWWSYY, CDR2 QGS. This CDR3 has 19 amino acids. Here the CDR3 reads CALGGRLFSPTINTDKLIF. The CDR3 region has the DNA TGTGCTCTTGGGGGACGCCTCTTCTCTCCAACTATCAACACCGATAAACTCATCTTT.

This clone was detected ten times or more. As DNA, the CDR3 is TGTGCTCTTGGGACTTACTTCCCCCCTACTGGGGGAGCGGTGTACACCGATAAACTCATCTTT. Translating gives CALGTYFPPTGGAVYTDKLIF. The chain uses TRDV1 and TRDJ1, with 9 bases lining up with TRDD3. As TCRdb names no J gene, one was assigned here on the basis of a DNA match to germline. V was pared by 5 bases and J by 0 bases, with 22 bases of the junction left unmatched. The germline CDR1 and CDR2 sequences are TSWWSYY and QGS. CDR3 length: 21 amino acids.

This clone showed up just a few times. A far larger clone differs by one base, so this is likely a read error. Other DNA variants within this sample encode the same CDR3. V gene TRDV2 combines with J gene TRDJ1; the match to TRDD3 covers 8 bases. No J gene is reported in TCRdb; it was inferred here by comparing the DNA with germline. CDR1 and CDR2 from the germline V gene are GEAIGNYY and EKD. The CDR3 has 22 amino acids. V shed 6 bases and J 2 bases; nucleotides not matched to a gene: 31. The CDR3 coding sequence is TGTGCCTGTTGGCATCCTACGTCTTCTAGGTCTACCGGGGGATATTTTACCGATAAACTCATCTTT. As protein: CACWHPTSSRSTGGYFTDKLIF.

This clone has just a few counts. The likely explanation is a read error, given a far larger clone one base away. The same CDR3 can be traced to other DNA sequences in this sample. CDR3 amino acids: CACDRRLGDTRRGKLIF. In nucleotides, the CDR3 is TGTGCCTGCGACAGGCGGCTGGGGGATACGCGGAGAGGTAAACTCATCTTT. This sequence joins TRDV2 and TRDJ1; 12 bases are a match to TRDD3. Germline-derived CDR1 and CDR2 are GEAIGNYY and EKD. CDR3 length: 17 residues.

This clone is termed medium-sized. Other DNA sequences in this sample translate to the same CDR3. J is TRDJ1 and V is TRDV1; D ambiguous. Per germline, CDR1 TSWWSYY and CDR2 QGS. CDR3 size: 16 residues. V lost 5 bases and J lost 4, with 20 bases in between. This chain's CDR3 is CALGIRPVRNGDKLIF. CDR3 nucleotides: TGTGCTCTTGGGATAAGACCCGTTAGGAACGGCGATAAACTCATCTTT.

This clone was seen at least ten times. The TCRdb protein, from a much larger clone, departs from this DNA's translation at residue 8, likely by read error; the protein shown derives from the DNA. The gene calls are TRDV2 and TRDJ1; no reliable D call. The J gene, left out of TCRdb, was set here by checking the DNA against germline. CDR3 length: 14 residues. Germline assignment: CDR1 GEAIGNYY and CDR2 EKD. V lost 0 bases and J 10 bases, leaving 17 bases between the germline ends. This chain's CDR3 is CACDTPFAVGVLIF. The CDR3 nucleotides are TGTGCCTGTGACACCCCTTTTGCAGTTGGCGTACTCATCTTT.